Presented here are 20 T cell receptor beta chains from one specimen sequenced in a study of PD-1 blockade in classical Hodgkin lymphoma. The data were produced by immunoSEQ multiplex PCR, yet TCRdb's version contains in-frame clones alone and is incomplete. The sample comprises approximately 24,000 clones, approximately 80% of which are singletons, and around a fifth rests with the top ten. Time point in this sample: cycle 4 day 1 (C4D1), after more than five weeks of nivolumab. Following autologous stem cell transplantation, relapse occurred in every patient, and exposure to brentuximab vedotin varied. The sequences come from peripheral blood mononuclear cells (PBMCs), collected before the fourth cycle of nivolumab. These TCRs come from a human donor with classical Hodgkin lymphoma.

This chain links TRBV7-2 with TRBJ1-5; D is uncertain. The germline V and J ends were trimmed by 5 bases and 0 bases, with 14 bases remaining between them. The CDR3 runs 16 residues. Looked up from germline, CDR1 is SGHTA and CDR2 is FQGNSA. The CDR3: CASSLESSYSNQPQHF. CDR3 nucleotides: TGTGCCAGCAGCCTGGAGAGCAGTTATAGCAATCAGCCCCAGCATTTT. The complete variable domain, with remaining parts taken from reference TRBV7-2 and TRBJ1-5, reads GAGVSQSPSNKVTEKGKDVELRCDPISGHTALYWYRQSLGQGLEFLIYFQGNSAPDKSGLPSDRFSAERTGGSVSTLTIQRTQQEDSAVYLCASSLESSYSNQPQHFGDGTRLSIL.

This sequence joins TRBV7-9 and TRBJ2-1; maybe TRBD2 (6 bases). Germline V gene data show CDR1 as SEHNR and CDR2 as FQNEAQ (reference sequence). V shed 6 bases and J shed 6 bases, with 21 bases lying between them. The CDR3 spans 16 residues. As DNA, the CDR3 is TGTGCCAGCAGTCAATCAAGGGGAGGTCCCTTCAATGAGCAGTTCTTC. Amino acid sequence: CASSQSRGGPFNEQFF.

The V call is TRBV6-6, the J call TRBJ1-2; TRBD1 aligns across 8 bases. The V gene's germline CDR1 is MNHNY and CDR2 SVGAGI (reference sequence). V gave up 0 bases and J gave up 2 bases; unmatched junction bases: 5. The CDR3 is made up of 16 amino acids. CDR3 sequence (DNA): TGTGCCAGCAGTTACTCGAATGGGGACAGGAACTATGGCTACACCTTC. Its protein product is CASSYSNGDRNYGYTF.

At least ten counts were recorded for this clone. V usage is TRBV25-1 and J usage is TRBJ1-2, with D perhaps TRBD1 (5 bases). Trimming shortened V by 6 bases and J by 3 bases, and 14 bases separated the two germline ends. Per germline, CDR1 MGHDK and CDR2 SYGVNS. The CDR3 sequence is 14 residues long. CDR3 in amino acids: CASSEHRTDYGYTF. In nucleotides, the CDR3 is TGTGCCAGCAGCGAACACAGGACGGACTATGGCTACACCTTC.

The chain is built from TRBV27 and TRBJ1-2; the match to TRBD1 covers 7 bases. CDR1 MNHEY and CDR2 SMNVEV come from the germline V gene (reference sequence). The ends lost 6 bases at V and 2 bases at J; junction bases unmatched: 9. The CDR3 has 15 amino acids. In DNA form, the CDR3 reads TGTGCCAGCAGAGCAGGGGGGATGAAAAACTATGGCTACACCTTC. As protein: CASRAGGMKNYGYTF.

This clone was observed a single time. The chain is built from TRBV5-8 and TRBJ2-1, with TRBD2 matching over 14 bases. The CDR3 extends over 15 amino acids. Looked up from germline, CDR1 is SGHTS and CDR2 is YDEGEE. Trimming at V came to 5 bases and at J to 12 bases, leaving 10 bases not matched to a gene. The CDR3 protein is CASSSLTSGGGAQFF. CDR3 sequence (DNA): TGTGCCAGCAGTTCGTTGACTAGCGGGGGGGGCGCGCAGTTCTTC. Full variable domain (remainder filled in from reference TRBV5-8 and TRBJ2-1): EAGVTQSPTHLIKTRGQQATLRCSPISGHTSVYWYQQALGLGLQFLLWYDEGEERNRGNFPPRFSGRQFPNYSSELNVNALELEDSALYLCASSSLTSGGGAQFFGPGTRLTVL.

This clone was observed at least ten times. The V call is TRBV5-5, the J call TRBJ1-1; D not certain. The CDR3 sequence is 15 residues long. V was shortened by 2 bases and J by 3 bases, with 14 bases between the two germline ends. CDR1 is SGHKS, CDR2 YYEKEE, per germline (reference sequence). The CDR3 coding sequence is TGTGCCAGCAGCTTTCTGAGGGTCCGGGACACTGAAGCTTTCTTT. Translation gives CASSFLRVRDTEAFF.

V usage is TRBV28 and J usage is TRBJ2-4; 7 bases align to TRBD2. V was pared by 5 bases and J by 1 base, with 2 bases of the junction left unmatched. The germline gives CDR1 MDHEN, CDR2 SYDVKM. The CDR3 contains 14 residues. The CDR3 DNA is TGTGCCAGCAGTCCCGGGGGGGCCAAAAACATTCAGTACTTC. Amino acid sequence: CASSPGGAKNIQYF. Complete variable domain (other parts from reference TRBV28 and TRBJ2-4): DVKVTQSSRYLVKRTGEKVFLECVQDMDHENMFWYRQDPGLGLRLIYFSYDVKMKEKGDIPEGYSVSREKKERFSLILESASTNQTSMYLCASSPGGAKNIQYFGAGTRLSVL.

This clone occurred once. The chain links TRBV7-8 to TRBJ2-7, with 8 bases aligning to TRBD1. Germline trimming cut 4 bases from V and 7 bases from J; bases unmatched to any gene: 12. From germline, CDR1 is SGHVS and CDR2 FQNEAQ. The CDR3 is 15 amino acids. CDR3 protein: CASSSRTGKGGEQYF. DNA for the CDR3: TGTGCCAGCAGCTCCAGGACAGGGAAAGGAGGAGAGCAGTACTTC.

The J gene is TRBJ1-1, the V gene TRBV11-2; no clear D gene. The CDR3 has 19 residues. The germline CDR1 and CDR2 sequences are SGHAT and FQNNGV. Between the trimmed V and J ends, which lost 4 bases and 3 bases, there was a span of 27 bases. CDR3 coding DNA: TGTGCCAGCAGCTCTATTAGCGGGATCTGGAGCGGTAAGGACACTGAAGCTTTCTTT. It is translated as CASSSISGIWSGKDTEAFF.

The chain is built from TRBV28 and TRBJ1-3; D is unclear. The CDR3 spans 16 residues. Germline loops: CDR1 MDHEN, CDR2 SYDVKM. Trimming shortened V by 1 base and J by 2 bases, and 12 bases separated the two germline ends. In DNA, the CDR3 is TGTGCCAGCAGTTTATCTATGTCGGGTGCTGGAAACACCATATATTTT. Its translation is CASSLSMSGAGNTIYF.

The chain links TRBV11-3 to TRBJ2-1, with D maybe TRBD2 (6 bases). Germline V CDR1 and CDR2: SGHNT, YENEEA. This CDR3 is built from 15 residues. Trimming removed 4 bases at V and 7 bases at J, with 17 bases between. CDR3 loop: CASSSPGKAGNEQFF. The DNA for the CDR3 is TGTGCCAGCAGCTCCCCCGGGAAGGCGGGGAATGAGCAGTTCTTC.

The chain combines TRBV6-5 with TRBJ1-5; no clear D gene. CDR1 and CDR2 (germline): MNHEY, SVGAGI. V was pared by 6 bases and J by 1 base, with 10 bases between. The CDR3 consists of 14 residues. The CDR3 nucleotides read TGTGCCAGCAGCCCGGGAGGGAGCAATCAGCCCCAGCATTTT. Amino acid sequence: CASSPGGSNQPQHF.

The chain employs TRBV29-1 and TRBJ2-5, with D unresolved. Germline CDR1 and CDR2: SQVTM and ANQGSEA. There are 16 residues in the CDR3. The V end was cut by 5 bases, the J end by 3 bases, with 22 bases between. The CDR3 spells CSVTEFPRPSKETQYF. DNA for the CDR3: TGCAGCGTTACGGAATTTCCGAGGCCCTCCAAAGAGACCCAGTACTTC.

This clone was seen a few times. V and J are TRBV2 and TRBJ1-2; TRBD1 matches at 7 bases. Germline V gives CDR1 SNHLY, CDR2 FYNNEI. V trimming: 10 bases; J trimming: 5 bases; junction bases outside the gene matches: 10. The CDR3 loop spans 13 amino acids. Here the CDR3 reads CAKRQGEGYGYTF. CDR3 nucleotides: TGTGCCAAGAGACAGGGAGAGGGGTATGGCTACACCTTC.

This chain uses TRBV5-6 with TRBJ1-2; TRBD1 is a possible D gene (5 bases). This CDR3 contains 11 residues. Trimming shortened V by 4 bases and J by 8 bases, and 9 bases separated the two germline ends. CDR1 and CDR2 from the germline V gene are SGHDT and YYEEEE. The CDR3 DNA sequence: TGTGCCAGCAGCAGAGACAGCGGCTACACCTTC. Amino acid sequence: CASSRDSGYTF.

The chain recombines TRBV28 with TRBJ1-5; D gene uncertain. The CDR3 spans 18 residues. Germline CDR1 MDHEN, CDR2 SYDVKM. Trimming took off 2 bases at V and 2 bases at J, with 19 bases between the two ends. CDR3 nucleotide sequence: TGTGCCAGCAGTTTAGGGAGTGGAGGGTTAGTCGGCAATCAGCCCCAGCATTTT. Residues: CASSLGSGGLVGNQPQHF.

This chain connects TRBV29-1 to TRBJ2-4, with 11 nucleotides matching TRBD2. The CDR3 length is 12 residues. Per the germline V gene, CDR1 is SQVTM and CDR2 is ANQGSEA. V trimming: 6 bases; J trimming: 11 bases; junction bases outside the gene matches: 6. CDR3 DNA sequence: TGCAGCGTCGGGACTAGCGGATCTCTTCAGTACTTC. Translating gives CSVGTSGSLQYF.

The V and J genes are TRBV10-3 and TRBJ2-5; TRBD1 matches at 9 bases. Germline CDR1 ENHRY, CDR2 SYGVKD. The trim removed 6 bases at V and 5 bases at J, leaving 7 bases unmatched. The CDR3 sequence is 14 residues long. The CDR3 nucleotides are TGTGCCATCAGCCCGGGACAGGGTAGCGAGACCCAGTACTTC. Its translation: CAISPGQGSETQYF.

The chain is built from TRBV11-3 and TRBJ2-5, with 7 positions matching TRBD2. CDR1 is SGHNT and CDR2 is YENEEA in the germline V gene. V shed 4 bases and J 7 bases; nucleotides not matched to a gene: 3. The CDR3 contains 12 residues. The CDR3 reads CASSSWGGTQYF. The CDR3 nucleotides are TGTGCCAGCAGCTCCTGGGGGGGGACCCAGTACTTC. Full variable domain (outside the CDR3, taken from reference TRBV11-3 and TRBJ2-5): EAGVVQSPRYKIIEKKQPVAFWCNPISGHNTLYWYLQNLGQGPELLIRYENEEAVDDSQLPKDRFSAERLKGVDSTLKIQPAELGDSAVYLCASSSWGGTQYFGPGTRLLVL.